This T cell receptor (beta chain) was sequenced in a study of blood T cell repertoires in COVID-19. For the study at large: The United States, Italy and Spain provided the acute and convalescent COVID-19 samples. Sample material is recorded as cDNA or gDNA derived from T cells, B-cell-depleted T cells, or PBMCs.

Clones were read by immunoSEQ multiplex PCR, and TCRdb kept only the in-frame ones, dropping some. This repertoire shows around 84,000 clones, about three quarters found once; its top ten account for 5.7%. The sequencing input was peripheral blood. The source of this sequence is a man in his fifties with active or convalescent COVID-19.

The CDR3 loop reads CASTGTVANYGYTF. The CDR3 DNA reads as TGTGCCAGCACCGGGACAGTTGCTAACTATGGCTACACCTTC. V is TRBV7-2 and J is TRBJ1-2; 7 nucleotides align to TRBD1. The V and J ends lost 7 bases and 0 bases, in that order; junction bases with no gene match: 5. This CDR3 spans 14 amino acids. Germline CDR1 and CDR2: SGHTA and FQGNSA.